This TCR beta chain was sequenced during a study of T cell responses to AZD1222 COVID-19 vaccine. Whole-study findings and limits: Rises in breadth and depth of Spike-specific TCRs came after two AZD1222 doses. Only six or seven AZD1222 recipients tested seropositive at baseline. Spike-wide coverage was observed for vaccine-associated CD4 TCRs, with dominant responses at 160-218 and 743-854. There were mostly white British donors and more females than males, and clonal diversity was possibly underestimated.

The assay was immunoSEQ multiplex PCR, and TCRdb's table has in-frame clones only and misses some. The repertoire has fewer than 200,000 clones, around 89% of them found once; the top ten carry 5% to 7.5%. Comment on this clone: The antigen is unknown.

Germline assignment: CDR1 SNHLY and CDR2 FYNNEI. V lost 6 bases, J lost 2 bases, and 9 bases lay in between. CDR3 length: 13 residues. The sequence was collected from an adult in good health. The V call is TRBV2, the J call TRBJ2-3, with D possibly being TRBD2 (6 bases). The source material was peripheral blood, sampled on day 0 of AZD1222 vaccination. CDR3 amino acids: CASSEDYTDTQYF. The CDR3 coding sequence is TGTGCCAGCAGCGAGGACTACACAGATACGCAGTATTTT.